Below, one TCR beta chain is given with its context. The data derive from a study of PD-L1 blockade in urothelial cancer. Across the study: Study patients had been treated with 0 to 3 previous chemotherapy regimens. Blood drawn 3 weeks (second dose) and 6 weeks after treatment start was analyzed.

PCRs were each spiked with synthetic TCR analog templates. Using immunoSEQ multiplex PCR, the repertoire was profiled, and TCRdb retains in-frame clones only, with some absent. The table lists 15,000 to 20,000 clones, about 90% of them singletons. Trimming took 0 bases from V and 9 from J, leaving 9 bases between them. Germline assignment: CDR1 SGHKS and CDR2 YYEKEE (reference sequence). The CDR3 length is 12 residues. Enrolled patients showed locally advanced or metastatic urothelial carcinoma. The clonotype comes from a middle-aged man with urothelial cancer. The sample here was PBMCs, taken around atezolizumab (anti-PD-L1) treatment. The rearrangement joins TRBV5-5 to TRBJ1-1; maybe TRBD1 (6 bases). CDR3 sequence (DNA): TGTGCCAGCAGCTTGGGCCAGGGGAAAGCTTTCTTT. This gives the protein CASSLGQGKAFF.